Shown below are 26 T cell receptor beta chains from a single sample sequenced in a study of siplizumab effects on memory and regulatory T cells. Repertoires were generated with immunoSEQ multiplex PCR, while TCRdb's copy carries only in-frame clones and drops some. The data show 100,000 or so clones, around 90% seen once. Input material: Tregs sorted from blood. These receptors were taken from a human donor in good health.

V gene TRBV27 combines with J gene TRBJ1-2; a possible D gene is TRBD1 (6 bases). The germline gives CDR1 MNHEY, CDR2 SMNVEV (reference sequence). The CDR3 is 16 amino acids. V was cut by 2 bases and J by 4 bases, with 17 bases left in between. CDR3 residues: CASSLEGGRFGYGYTF. CDR3 nucleotide sequence: TGTGCCAGCAGTTTAGAGGGGGGCCGATTTGGCTATGGCTACACCTTC.

The chain is built from TRBV5-8 and TRBJ1-1; possibly TRBD1 for D (5 bases). V lost 4 bases and J lost 0, with 10 bases in between. The CDR3 covers 14 residues. Looked up from germline, CDR1 is SGHTS and CDR2 is YDEGEE. The CDR3 DNA follows: TGTGCCAGCAGCCCCAGGGTGATGAACACTGAAGCTTTCTTT. It codes for CASSPRVMNTEAFF.

This rearrangement joins TRBV2 to TRBJ2-3; 8 nucleotides align to TRBD2. Germline loops: CDR1 SNHLY, CDR2 FYNNEI. The CDR3 totals 15 residues. Trimming at V came to 2 bases and at J to 6 bases, leaving 7 bases not matched to a gene. CDR3 protein: CASSESGLVGDTQYF. CDR3 sequence (DNA): TGTGCCAGCAGTGAATCGGGACTAGTGGGGGATACGCAGTATTTT.

The rearrangement links TRBV7-2 to TRBJ2-5; 12 nucleotides agree with TRBD2. The CDR3 loop spans 16 amino acids. The germline V gene encodes CDR1 SGHTA and CDR2 FQGNSA. V dropped 1 base and J dropped 5; count of bases not matched to a gene: 5. The DNA for the CDR3 is TGTGCCAGCAGCTTAGGGTCGCTAGCGGGGGGGGAGACCCAGTACTTC. As protein: CASSLGSLAGGETQYF.

This chain links TRBV15 with TRBJ1-2; the D gene is possibly TRBD1 (5 bases). CDR1 is LNHNV, CDR2 YYDKDF, per germline (reference sequence). V was clipped by 0 bases and J by 8 bases, with 16 bases between them. This CDR3 comprises 15 residues. The CDR3 reads CATSRDFGQGSGYTF. DNA for the CDR3: TGTGCCACCAGCAGAGATTTCGGGCAGGGTAGCGGCTACACCTTC.

The chain couples TRBV19 to TRBJ2-3; 11 bases fit TRBD2. The length of the CDR3 is 14 residues. The germline V gene has CDR1 LNHDA and CDR2 SQIVND (reference sequence). With 7 bases clipped from V and 5 bases from J, the junction kept 5 bases outside the gene matches. The CDR3 spells CASMTSGIVDTQYF. The CDR3 DNA sequence: TGTGCCAGTATGACTAGCGGGATAGTAGATACGCAGTATTTT.

The J gene is TRBJ2-4, the V gene TRBV19, with no clear D. Germline V lookup: CDR1 LNHDA, CDR2 SQIVND (reference sequence). The V and J ends lost 7 bases and 0 bases respectively, with 7 bases between them. The CDR3 is 13 amino acids. The CDR3 DNA follows: TGTGCCAGTACAGATCTAGCCAAAAACATTCAGTACTTC. This sequence encodes CASTDLAKNIQYF.

The table lists this clone with a count of one. The CDR3 DNA is TGCGCCAGCAGCCTAGGGACAGGGCCCGGGGAGCTGTTTTTT. It is translated as CASSLGTGPGELFF. The chain employs TRBV5-1 and TRBJ2-2, with 9 bases aligning to TRBD1. Germline values: CDR1 SGHRS, CDR2 YFSETQ. The CDR3 is 14 residues long. V lost 4 bases, J lost 6 bases, and 4 bases stayed unmatched.

The gene calls are TRBV11-2 and TRBJ2-3; D is uncertain. Germline V gene sequence: CDR1 SGHAT, CDR2 FQNNGV. CDR3 length: 15 residues. V was cut by 0 bases and J by 2 bases, with 9 bases left in between. CDR3 sequence reads: CASSLDRATTDTQYF. CDR3 nucleotides: TGTGCCAGCAGCTTAGATAGGGCCACCACAGATACGCAGTATTTT.

The chain couples TRBV7-9 to TRBJ2-7, with TRBD1 matching over 12 bases. CDR1 is SEHNR and CDR2 is FQNEAQ in the germline V gene (reference sequence). V was pared by 1 base and J by 6 bases, with 7 bases of the junction left unmatched. CDR3 length: 16 amino acids. The CDR3, as DNA: TGTGCCAGCAGCTTAGACCCGGGACAGGGGGCTAGCGAGCAGTACTTC. Translated: CASSLDPGQGASEQYF.

The genes are TRBV11-2 and TRBJ2-1, with 7 positions matching TRBD2. This CDR3 contains 16 residues. Germline lookup yields CDR1 SGHAT and CDR2 FQNNGV. V was pared by 5 bases and J by 1 base, with 8 bases of the junction left unmatched. The CDR3 DNA reads as TGTGCCAGCAGCAGAAGACTAGCAGTTTCCTACAATGAGCAGTTCTTC. It specifies CASSRRLAVSYNEQFF.

This clone was detected once. This chain connects TRBV6-5 to TRBJ2-7; no reliable D call. V lost 5 bases to trimming and J lost 0 bases, with 5 bases between them. The CDR3 loop spans 12 amino acids. Germline assignment: CDR1 MNHEY and CDR2 SVGAGI. The CDR3 spells CASSLSSYEQYF. In DNA form, the CDR3 reads TGTGCCAGCAGTCTCAGCTCCTACGAGCAGTACTTC.

This chain uses TRBV7-2 with TRBJ2-3; maybe TRBD2 (5 bases). The V end lost 1 base, the J end lost 5 bases, and 13 bases lay between the germline ends. The germline gives CDR1 SGHTA, CDR2 FQGNSA. The CDR3 covers 15 residues. This chain's CDR3 is CASSLVRLAGDTQYF. The CDR3 nucleotides are TGTGCCAGCAGCTTAGTCCGTCTAGCTGGAGATACGCAGTATTTT.

The rearrangement uses TRBV7-2 and TRBJ1-1; 8 bases are a match to TRBD1. This CDR3 contains 14 residues. Germline CDR1 and CDR2: SGHTA and FQGNSA. J was trimmed by 4 bases and V by 4 bases; bases with no gene match: 5. CDR3 sequence (DNA): TGTGCCAGCAGCTCTAGACAGGGGAGCACTGAAGCTTTCTTT. Translating gives CASSSRQGSTEAFF. Full variable domain (rest looked up from reference TRBV7-2 and TRBJ1-1): GAGVSQSPSNKVTEKGKDVELRCDPISGHTALYWYRQSLGQGLEFLIYFQGNSAPDKSGLPSDRFSAERTGGSVSTLTIQRTQQEDSAVYLCASSSRQGSTEAFFGQGTRLTVV.

The genes are TRBV30 and TRBJ2-7, with TRBD2 matching 10 bases. Germline CDR1 and CDR2: GTSNPN and SVGIG (reference sequence). The V gene end was trimmed by 7 bases and the J gene end by 5 bases; junction bases not matched to a gene: 11. The CDR3 totals 14 residues. The DNA for the CDR3 is TGTGCCTCAATCAGAGCGGGAGGGCCCAACGAGCAGTACTTC. This gives the protein CASIRAGGPNEQYF.

J is TRBJ2-7 and V is TRBV7-6; the match to TRBD2 covers 12 bases. Germline V gene sequence: CDR1 SGHVS, CDR2 FNYEAQ. V lost 5 bases and J lost 4; bases outside the gene matches: 6. The CDR3 sequence is 15 residues long. The CDR3 region has the DNA TGTGCCAGCAGCCCGACTAGCGGGAGTCGATACGAGCAGTACTTC. Protein: CASSPTSGSRYEQYF. The full variable domain, in which reference TRBV7-6 and TRBJ2-7 provide the parts outside the CDR3, is GAGVSQSPRYKVTKRGQDVALRCDPISGHVSLYWYRQALGQGPEFLTYFNYEAQQDKSGLPNDRFSAERPEGSISTLTIQRTEQRDSAMYRCASSPTSGSRYEQYFGPGTRLTVT.

This clone was seen just once. The chain links TRBV28 to TRBJ1-2; no reliable D call. The CDR3 has 12 residues. Trimming took off 6 bases at V and 7 bases at J, with 12 bases between the two ends. Looked up from germline, CDR1 is MDHEN and CDR2 is SYDVKM. The CDR3, as DNA: TGTGCCAGCAGCGGGCCGAGCGCTGGCTACACCTTC. Its translation is CASSGPSAGYTF.

In this sample, this clone turned up once. This chain links TRBV5-5 with TRBJ2-1; D is uncertain. Germline V gene sequence: CDR1 SGHKS, CDR2 YYEKEE (reference sequence). V dropped 0 bases and J dropped 10 bases, with 8 bases sitting between them. The CDR3 length is 12 residues. The CDR3 is CASSLVPTEQFF. As DNA, the CDR3 is TGTGCCAGCAGCTTGGTGCCGACCGAGCAGTTCTTC.

The chain uses TRBV5-4 and TRBJ1-1, with TRBD1 as a possible D gene (6 bases). The CDR3 runs to 16 residues. Trimming took 5 bases from V and 8 from J, leaving 25 bases between them. CDR1 and CDR2 (germline): SGHNT, YYREEE (reference sequence). In DNA form, the CDR3 reads TGTGCCAGCAGTAGATCGTCCGGTCCAGGGGAAAACGAAGCTTTCTTT. Translation gives CASSRSSGPGENEAFF.

The J gene is TRBJ2-5, the V gene TRBV27; D gene ambiguous. The V gene's germline CDR1 is MNHEY and CDR2 SMNVEV (reference sequence). The ends were cut back, 2 bases at V and 5 bases at J, with 9 bases in the middle. The CDR3 runs 13 residues. CDR3 sequence reads: CASSLRPPETQYF. The DNA of the CDR3 is TGTGCCAGCAGTTTACGCCCTCCGGAGACCCAGTACTTC.

The chain employs TRBV2 and TRBJ2-5; the D is unclear. Per germline, CDR1 SNHLY and CDR2 FYNNEI. Trimming removed 8 bases at V and 5 bases at J, with 15 bases between. The length of the CDR3 is 13 residues. In DNA, the CDR3 is TGTGCCAGCGAGATGGGTTTTCGGGAGACCCAGTACTTC. It codes for CASEMGFRETQYF.

The V call is TRBV2, the J call TRBJ2-1; 16 bases match TRBD2. CDR3 size: 20 residues. V lost 6 bases, J lost 0 bases, and 11 bases stayed unmatched. Germline V gives CDR1 SNHLY, CDR2 FYNNEI. The chain's CDR3 is CASRSPSGLAGGSSYNEQFF. The CDR3 coding sequence is TGTGCCAGCAGATCTCCCTCGGGACTAGCGGGAGGGAGCTCCTACAATGAGCAGTTCTTC.

V usage is TRBV28 and J usage is TRBJ2-3; D unclear. The CDR3 totals 15 residues. Trimming left V 4 bases short and J 3 bases short, with 14 bases between. CDR1 is MDHEN and CDR2 is SYDVKM in the germline V gene. The CDR3 loop is CASSYLPDQTDTQYF. The CDR3 DNA reads as TGTGCCAGCAGTTACCTACCAGACCAGACAGATACGCAGTATTTT.

The chain recombines TRBV6-5 with TRBJ2-1; a possible D gene is TRBD2 (5 bases). Per germline, CDR1 MNHEY and CDR2 SVGAGI. The length of the CDR3 is 14 residues. Trimming shortened V by 5 bases and J by 8 bases, and 16 bases separated the two germline ends. In nucleotides, the CDR3 is TGTGCCAGCAGTCCCTGGAGGAGCTTCCATGAGCAGTTCTTC. This gives the protein CASSPWRSFHEQFF.

This chain connects TRBV11-3 to TRBJ2-2; D unclear. CDR1 and CDR2 from the germline V gene are SGHNT and YENEEA. The CDR3 loop spans 14 amino acids. Trimming left V 5 bases short and J 4 bases short, with 11 bases between. DNA of the CDR3: TGTGCCAGCAGCCACAGTCCCCTCACCGGGGAGCTGTTTTTT. Protein sequence: CASSHSPLTGELFF.

This chain uses TRBV9 with TRBJ2-1, with TRBD1 as a possible D gene (6 bases). V was trimmed by 4 bases and J by 7 bases, leaving 15 bases between them. This CDR3 comprises 14 residues. CDR1 is SGDLS and CDR2 is YYNGEE in the germline V gene. The CDR3 sequence: CASSTPVRGNEQFF. CDR3 DNA: TGTGCCAGCAGCACCCCCGTCAGGGGAAATGAGCAGTTCTTC.